A single T cell receptor (beta chain) is shown here with its context. Its target is unknown. This sample was taken from a study of STAT5B mutations in CD4+ large granular lymphocyte leukemia. Study results and caveats: Patient CD4-sorted repertoires stayed more clonal than healthy ones after leukemic-clone removal.

V lost 6 bases to trimming and J lost 0 bases; unmatched junction nucleotides: 5. CDR3 length equals 14 residues. Per the germline V gene, CDR1 is MNHNS and CDR2 is SASEGT. Data came from immunoSEQ multiplex PCR; TCRdb stores just in-frame clones and leaves some out. The data contain about 30,000 clones, under 80% of them seen just once; the ten biggest clones take up about 1.9%. The source of this sequence is a human donor in good health. The material sequenced was CD4+ T cells from blood buffy coats. This chain links TRBV6-1 with TRBJ2-7, with TRBD1 matching 7 bases. The CDR3 nucleotides are TGTGCCAGCAGAAAGACAGGGAGCTCCTACGAGCAGTACTTC. Translating gives CASRKTGSSYEQYF.